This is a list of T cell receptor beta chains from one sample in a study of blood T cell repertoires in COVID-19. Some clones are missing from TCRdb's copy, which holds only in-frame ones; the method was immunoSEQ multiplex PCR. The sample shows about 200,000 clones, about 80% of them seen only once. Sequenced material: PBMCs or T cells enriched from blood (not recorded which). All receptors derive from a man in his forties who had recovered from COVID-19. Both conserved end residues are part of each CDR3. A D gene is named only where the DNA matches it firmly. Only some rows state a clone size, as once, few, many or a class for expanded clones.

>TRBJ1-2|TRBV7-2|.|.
TGTGCCAGCAGTCTTTCACTGGACAGCACCTATGGCTACACCTTC
CASSLSLDSTYGYTF
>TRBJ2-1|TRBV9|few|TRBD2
TGTGCCAGCAGCGCCGGGACTAGCGGTAACAATGAGCAGTTCTTC
CASSAGTSGNNEQFF
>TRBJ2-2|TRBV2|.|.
TGTGCCAGCAGTGTCACCCTAGCGTGGGAGCTGTTTTTT
CASSVTLAWELFF
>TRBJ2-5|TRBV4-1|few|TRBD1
TGCGCCAGCAGCCAAGCTATCCGGGGACAGGGCAGAGAGACCCAGTACTTC
CASSQAIRGQGRETQYF
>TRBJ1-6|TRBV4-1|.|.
TGCGCCAGCAGCCAAGATTCTAACTTGCCACCCCTCCACTTT
CASSQDSNLPPLHF
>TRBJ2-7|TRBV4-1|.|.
TGCGCCAGCAGCCAAGGGGGCCTTCCCCTCTACGAGCAGTACTTC
CASSQGGLPLYEQYF
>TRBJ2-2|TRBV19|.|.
TGTGCCAGTAGTATGACAGCGAACACCGGGGAGCTGTTTTTT
CASSMTANTGELFF
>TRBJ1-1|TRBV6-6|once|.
TGTGCCAGCAACAACAGGGTATGGATTGAAGCTTTCTTT
CASNNRVWIEAFF
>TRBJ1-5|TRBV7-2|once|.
TGTGCCAGCAGCTTAGCCGCCTATAGCAATCAGCCCCAGCATTTT
CASSLAAYSNQPQHF
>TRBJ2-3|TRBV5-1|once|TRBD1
TGCGCCAGCAGCTTGACCGGGACAGGCGCAGATACGCAGTATTTT
CASSLTGTGADTQYF
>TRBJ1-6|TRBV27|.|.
TGTGCCAGCAGGGGCGGGAGCTATAATTCACCCCTCCACTTT
CASRGGSYNSPLHF
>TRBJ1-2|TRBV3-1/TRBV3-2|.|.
TGTGCCAGCAGCGTCAATCAACAGGGCTGTGGCTACACCTTC
CASSVNQQGCGYTF
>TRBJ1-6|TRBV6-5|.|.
TGTGCCAGCAGGTGGCAGGGTCTCGGTTCACCCCTCCACTTT
CASRWQGLGSPLHF
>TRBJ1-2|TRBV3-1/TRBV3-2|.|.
TGTGCCAGCAGCCGATCCTATCCAGGGCGCTCGAACTATGGCTACACCTTC
CASSRSYPGRSNYGYTF
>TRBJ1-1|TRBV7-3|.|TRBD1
TGTGCCAGCAGCTCAGGTTGGACAGGAAAAGCTTTCTTT
CASSSGWTGKAFF
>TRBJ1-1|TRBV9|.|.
TGTGCCAGCAGCGATGGGACTAACACTGAAGCTTTCTTT
CASSDGTNTEAFF
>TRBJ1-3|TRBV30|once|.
TGTGCCTGGGTCGACAGCTACTCTGGAAACACCATATATTTT
CAWVDSYSGNTIYF
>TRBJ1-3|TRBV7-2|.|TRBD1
TGTGCCAGCAGCTTATATGGGACAGCCGGAAACACCATATATTTT
CASSLYGTAGNTIYF
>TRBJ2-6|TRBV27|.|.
TGTGCCAGCAGCCCAGGGTACTCTGGGGCCAACGTCCTGACTTTC
CASSPGYSGANVLTF
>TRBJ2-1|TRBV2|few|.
TGTGCCAGCAGCCAGTATGGGGGGAGCTCCTACAATGAGCAGTTCTTC
CASSQYGGSSYNEQFF
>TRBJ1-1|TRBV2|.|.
TGTGCCAGCGAACTTGACTTGGAAGCTTTCTTT
CASELDLEAFF
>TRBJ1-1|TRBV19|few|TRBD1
TGTGCCAGTCTCTCTGGACAGGGGGGCATGAACACTGAAGCTTTCTTT
CASLSGQGGMNTEAFF
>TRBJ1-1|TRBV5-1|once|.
TGCGCCAGCAGCTTGGAAGCAGGGAGGGACACTGAAGCTTTCTTT
CASSLEAGRDTEAFF
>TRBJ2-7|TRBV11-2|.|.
TGTGCCAGCAGCTACCCTGGGGCCCCGACAGTCTCCTACGAGCAGTACTTC
CASSYPGAPTVSYEQYF
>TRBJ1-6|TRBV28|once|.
TGTGCCAGCACCCTCCTGGGCCTGGGTTCACCCCTCCACTTT
CASTLLGLGSPLHF
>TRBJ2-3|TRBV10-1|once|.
TGCGCCAGCAGTGAGGGGGCCCGAACAGATACGCAGTATTTT
CASSEGARTDTQYF
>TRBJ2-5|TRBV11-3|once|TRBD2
TGTGCCAGCAGCTTAGGGCTAGCGGGGGGGCCCCGAGAGACCCAGTACTTC
CASSLGLAGGPRETQYF
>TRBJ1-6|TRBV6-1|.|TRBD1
TGTGCCAGCAGTGAGACAGGGGCCCCTAGAACCCTCCACTTT
CASSETGAPRTLHF
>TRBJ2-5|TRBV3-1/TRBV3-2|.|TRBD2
TGTGCCAGCAGCCAACCTAGCGGGGGTGGAAAGACCCAGTACTTC
CASSQPSGGGKTQYF
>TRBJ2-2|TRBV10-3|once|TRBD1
TGTGCCATCAGTGCCACATTGGACAGGGCGACCGGGGAGCTGTTTTTT
CAISATLDRATGELFF
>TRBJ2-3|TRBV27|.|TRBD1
TGTGCCAGCAGTTACAAACAGGGGGCGATTTTTGATACGCAGTATTTT
CASSYKQGAIFDTQYF
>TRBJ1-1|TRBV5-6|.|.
TGTGCCAGCAGCGCGTACACTGAAGCTTTCTTT
CASSAYTEAFF
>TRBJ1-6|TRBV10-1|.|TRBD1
TGCGCCAGCAGCCACAAACTCCCGGGACAGGAAAATTCACCCCTCCACTTT
CASSHKLPGQENSPLHF
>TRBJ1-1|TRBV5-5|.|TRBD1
TGTGCCAGCAGCTTGGTAGGACAGGGTAACACTGAAGCTTTCTTT
CASSLVGQGNTEAFF
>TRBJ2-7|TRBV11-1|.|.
TGTGCCAGCAGCCCAACGGGTCTGGGGCAGTACTTC
CASSPTGLGQYF
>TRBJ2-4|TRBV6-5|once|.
TGTGCCAGCAGTTACTCTCCGGCGAGGGACATTCAGTACTTC
CASSYSPARDIQYF
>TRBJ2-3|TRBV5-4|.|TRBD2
TGTGCCAGCAGCTCCGGGACTAGCGGGGGGAGGGACACAGATACGCAGTATTTT
CASSSGTSGGRDTDTQYF
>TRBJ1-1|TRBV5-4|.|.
TGTGCCAGCAGCTTGGCGGGTTGGTCATCGGACACTGAAGCTTTCTTT
CASSLAGWSSDTEAFF
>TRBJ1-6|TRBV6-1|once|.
TGTGCCAGCAGTGAAAGAGGGTTTGCAAGTTCGGCACCCCTCCACTTT
CASSERGFASSAPLHF
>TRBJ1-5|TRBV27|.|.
TGTGCCAGCAATCAGTTCGGGATCAATCAGCCCCAGCATTTT
CASNQFGINQPQHF
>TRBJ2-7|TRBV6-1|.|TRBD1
TGTGCCAGCAGTGAACCGGGACAGGGAACCTACGAGCAGTACTTC
CASSEPGQGTYEQYF